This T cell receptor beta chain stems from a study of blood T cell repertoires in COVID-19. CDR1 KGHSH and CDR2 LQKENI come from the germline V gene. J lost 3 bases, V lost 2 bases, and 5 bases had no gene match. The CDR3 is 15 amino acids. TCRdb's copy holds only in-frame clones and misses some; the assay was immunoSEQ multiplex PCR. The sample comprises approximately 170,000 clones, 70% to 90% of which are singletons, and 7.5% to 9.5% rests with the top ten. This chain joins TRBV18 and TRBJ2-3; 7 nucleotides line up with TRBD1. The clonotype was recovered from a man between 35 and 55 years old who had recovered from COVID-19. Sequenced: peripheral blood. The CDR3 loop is CASSPDRAITDTQYF. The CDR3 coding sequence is TGTGCCAGCTCACCAGACAGGGCTATTACAGATACGCAGTATTTT.